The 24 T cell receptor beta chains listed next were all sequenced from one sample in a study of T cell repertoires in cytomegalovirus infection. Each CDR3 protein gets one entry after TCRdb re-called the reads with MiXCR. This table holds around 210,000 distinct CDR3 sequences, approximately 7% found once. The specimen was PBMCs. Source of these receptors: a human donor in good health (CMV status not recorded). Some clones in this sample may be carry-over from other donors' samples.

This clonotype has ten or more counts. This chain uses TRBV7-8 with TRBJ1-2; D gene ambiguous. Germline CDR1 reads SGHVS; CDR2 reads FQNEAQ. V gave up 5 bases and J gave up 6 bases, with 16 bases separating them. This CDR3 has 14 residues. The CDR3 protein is CASSTLEGQNGYTF. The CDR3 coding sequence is TGTGCCAGCAGCACCTTGGAGGGTCAAAATGGCTACACCTTC.

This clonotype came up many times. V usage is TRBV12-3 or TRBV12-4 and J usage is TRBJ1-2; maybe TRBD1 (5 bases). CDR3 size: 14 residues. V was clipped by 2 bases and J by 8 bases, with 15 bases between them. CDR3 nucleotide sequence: TGTGCCAGCAGTTTAAATTGGGTCCGGGACGGCTACACCTTC. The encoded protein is CASSLNWVRDGYTF.

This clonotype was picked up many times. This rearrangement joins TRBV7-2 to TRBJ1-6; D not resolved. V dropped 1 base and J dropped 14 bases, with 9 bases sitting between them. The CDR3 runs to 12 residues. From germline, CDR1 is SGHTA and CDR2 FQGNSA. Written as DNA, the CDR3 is TGTGCCAGCAGCTTAGGGCCCAGCTCCCTCCACTTT. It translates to CASSLGPSSLHF.

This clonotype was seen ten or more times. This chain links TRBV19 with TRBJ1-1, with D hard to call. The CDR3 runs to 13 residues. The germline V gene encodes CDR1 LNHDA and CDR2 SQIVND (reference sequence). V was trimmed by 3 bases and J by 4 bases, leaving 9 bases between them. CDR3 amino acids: CASSMAGLTEAFF. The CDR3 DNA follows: TGTGCCAGTAGTATGGCAGGACTCACTGAAGCTTTCTTT.

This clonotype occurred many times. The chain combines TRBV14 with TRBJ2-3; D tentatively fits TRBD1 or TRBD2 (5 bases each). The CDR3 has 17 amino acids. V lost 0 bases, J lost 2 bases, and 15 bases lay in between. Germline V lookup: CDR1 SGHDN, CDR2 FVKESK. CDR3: CASSQDFLTAATDTQYF. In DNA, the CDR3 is TGTGCCAGCAGCCAAGACTTTCTGACAGCGGCCACAGATACGCAGTATTTT.

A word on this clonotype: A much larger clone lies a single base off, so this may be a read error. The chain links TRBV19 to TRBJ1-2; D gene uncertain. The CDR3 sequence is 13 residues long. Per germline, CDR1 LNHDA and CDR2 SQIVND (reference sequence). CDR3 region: CASSSGPSHGYIF. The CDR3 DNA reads TGTGCCAGTAGTAGCGGCCCCAGCCACGGCTACATCTTC.

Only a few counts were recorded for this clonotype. Here the CDR3 reads CASSTEPGQAQETQYF. The CDR3, as DNA: TGCGCCAGCAGCACGGAACCGGGACAGGCGCAAGAGACCCAGTACTTC. The chain uses TRBV5-1 and TRBJ2-5, with 8 bases that match TRBD1. Germline CDR1 is SGHRS and CDR2 is YFSETQ. The CDR3 has 16 amino acids. Losses at the gene ends were 4 bases for V and 2 bases for J; bases not matched to a gene: 10.

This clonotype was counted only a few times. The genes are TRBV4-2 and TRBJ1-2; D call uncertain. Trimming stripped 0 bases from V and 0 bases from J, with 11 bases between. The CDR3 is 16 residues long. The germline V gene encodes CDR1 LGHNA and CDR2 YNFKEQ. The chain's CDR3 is CASSQESSRANYGYTF. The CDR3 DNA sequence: TGTGCCAGCAGCCAAGAATCAAGCAGAGCTAACTATGGCTACACCTTC.

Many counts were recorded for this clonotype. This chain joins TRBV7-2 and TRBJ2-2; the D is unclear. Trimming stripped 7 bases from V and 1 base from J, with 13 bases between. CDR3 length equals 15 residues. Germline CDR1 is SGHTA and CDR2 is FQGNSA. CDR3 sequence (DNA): TGTGCCAGCACCAAAGACCGTAAGAACACCGGGGAGCTGTTTTTT. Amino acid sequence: CASTKDRKNTGELFF.

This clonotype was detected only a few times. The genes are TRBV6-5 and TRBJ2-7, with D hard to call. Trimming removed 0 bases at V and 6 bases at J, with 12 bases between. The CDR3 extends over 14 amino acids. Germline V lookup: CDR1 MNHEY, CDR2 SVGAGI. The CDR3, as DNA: TGTGCCAGCAGTTACTCGAACGCTTTCAGCGAGCAGTACTTC. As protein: CASSYSNAFSEQYF.

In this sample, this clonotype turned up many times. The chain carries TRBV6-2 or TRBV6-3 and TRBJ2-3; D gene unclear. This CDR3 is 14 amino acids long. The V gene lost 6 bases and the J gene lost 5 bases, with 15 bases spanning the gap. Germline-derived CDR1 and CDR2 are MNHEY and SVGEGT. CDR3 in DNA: TGTGCCAGCAGGGAAGGTGGGCGCGTAGATACGCAGTATTTT. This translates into CASREGGRVDTQYF.

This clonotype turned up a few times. CDR3 sequence (DNA): TGTGCCAGCAGCCAGCAGGGTCGGAACACTGAAGCTTTCTTT. Translation: CASSQQGRNTEAFF. This chain links TRBV14 with TRBJ1-1; tentatively, D is TRBD1 (5 bases). The CDR3 totals 14 residues. Germline CDR1 reads SGHDN; CDR2 reads FVKESK. Deletions cut 3 bases from V and 1 base from J, with 9 bases between.

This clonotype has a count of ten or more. CDR3 bases: TGCAGCGTTGATATCTCCAGGGATGGTGGCTACACCTTC. It yields the protein CSVDISRDGGYTF. The chain links TRBV29-1 to TRBJ1-2; D perhaps matches TRBD1 (5 bases). There are 13 residues in the CDR3. Trimming pared 3 bases from V and 7 bases from J, leaving 15 bases between. Germline CDR1 is SQVTM and CDR2 is ANQGSEA.

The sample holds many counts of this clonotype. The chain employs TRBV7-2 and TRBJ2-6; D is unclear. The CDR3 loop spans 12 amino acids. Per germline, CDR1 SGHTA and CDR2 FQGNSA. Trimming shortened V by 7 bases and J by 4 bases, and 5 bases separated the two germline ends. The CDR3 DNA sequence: TGTGCCAGCACACCCGGGGCCAACGTCCTGACTTTC. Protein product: CASTPGANVLTF.

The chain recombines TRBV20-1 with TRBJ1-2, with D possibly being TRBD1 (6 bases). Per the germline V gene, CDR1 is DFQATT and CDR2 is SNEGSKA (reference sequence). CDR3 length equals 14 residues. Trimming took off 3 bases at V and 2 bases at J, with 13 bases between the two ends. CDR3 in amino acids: CSASIRGLNYGYTF. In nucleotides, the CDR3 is TGCAGTGCTAGTATCCGGGGGCTAAACTATGGCTACACCTTC.

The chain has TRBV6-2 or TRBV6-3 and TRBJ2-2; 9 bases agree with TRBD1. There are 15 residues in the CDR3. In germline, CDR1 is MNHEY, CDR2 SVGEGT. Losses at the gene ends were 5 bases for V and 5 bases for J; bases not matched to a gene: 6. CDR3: CASSTGGAGTGELFF. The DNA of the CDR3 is TGTGCCAGCAGTACAGGGGGCGCGGGGACCGGGGAGCTGTTTTTT.

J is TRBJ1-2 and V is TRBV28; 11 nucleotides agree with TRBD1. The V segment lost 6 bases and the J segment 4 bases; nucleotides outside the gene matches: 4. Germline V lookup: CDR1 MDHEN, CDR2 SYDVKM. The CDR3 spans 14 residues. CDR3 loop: CASSSGQGAYGYTF. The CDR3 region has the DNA TGTGCCAGCAGCTCCGGACAGGGGGCCTATGGCTACACCTTC.

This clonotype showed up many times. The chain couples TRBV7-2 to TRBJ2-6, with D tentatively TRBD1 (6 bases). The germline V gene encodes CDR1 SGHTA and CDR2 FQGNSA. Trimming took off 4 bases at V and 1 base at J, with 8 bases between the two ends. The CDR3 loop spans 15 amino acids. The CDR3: CASSSDRSGANVLTF. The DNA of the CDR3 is TGTGCCAGCAGCTCGGACAGATCTGGGGCCAACGTCCTGACTTTC.

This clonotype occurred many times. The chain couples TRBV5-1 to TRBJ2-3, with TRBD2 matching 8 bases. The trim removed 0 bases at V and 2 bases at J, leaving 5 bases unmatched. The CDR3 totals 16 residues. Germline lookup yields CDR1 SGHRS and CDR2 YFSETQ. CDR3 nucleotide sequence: TGCGCCAGCAGCTTGGAAAGCGGGGGACTCACAGATACGCAGTATTTT. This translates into CASSLESGGLTDTQYF.

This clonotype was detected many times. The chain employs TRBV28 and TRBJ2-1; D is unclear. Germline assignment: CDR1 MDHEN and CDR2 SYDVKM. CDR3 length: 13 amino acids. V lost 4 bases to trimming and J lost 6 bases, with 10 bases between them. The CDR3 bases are TGTGCCAGCAGTTCGCTCCTCGGCAATGAGCAGTTCTTC. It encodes CASSSLLGNEQFF.

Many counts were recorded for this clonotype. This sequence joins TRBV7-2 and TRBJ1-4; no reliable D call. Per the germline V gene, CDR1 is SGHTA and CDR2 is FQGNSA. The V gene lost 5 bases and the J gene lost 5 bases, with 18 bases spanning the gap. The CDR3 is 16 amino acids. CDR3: CASSLQGGVPNEKLFF. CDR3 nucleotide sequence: TGTGCCAGCAGCCTCCAAGGAGGAGTCCCGAATGAAAAACTGTTTTTT.

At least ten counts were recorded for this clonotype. The CDR3 nucleotides read TGTGCCAGCAGCCGTCACCGGACAGACGAGTATGCTTTCTTT. Its protein product is CASSRHRTDEYAFF. The V call is TRBV7-2, the J call TRBJ1-1; possible D gene TRBD1, 6 bases. CDR1 SGHTA and CDR2 FQGNSA come from the germline V gene. The CDR3 extends over 14 amino acids. With 5 bases removed from V and 11 bases from J, the gap between germline ends came to 21 bases.

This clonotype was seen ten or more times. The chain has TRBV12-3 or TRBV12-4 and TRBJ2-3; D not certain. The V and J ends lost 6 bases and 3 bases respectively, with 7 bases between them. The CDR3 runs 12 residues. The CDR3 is CASRLLTDTQYF. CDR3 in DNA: TGTGCCAGCAGACTACTGACAGATACGCAGTATTTT.

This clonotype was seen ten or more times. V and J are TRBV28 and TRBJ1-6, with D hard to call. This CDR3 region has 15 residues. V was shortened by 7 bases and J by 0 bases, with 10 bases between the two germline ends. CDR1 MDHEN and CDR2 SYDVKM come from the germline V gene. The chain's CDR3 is CASIKGNSYNSPLHF. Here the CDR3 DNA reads TGTGCCAGCATAAAAGGGAACTCCTATAATTCACCCCTCCACTTT.